Listed here are 31 T cell receptor beta chains from one sample, sequenced in a study of cytomegalovirus exposure and HLA in healthy donors. The primer mix had 60 Vbeta and 13 Jbeta primers. Data came from immunoSEQ multiplex PCR; TCRdb stores just in-frame clones and leaves some out. This sample has about 130,000 clones, with roughly four fifths found just once. The specimen sequenced was PBMCs. The receptors derive from a young man in good health and CMV-seronegative.

The chain's CDR3 is CASSFYAGRNNEQFF. The CDR3 DNA reads as TGTGCCAGCAGTTTTTATGCAGGGCGAAACAATGAGCAGTTCTTC. The chain carries TRBV28 and TRBJ2-1; a possible D gene is TRBD1 (5 bases). Trimming took off 3 bases at V and 5 bases at J, with 14 bases between the two ends. The CDR3 has 15 residues. From germline, CDR1 is MDHEN and CDR2 SYDVKM.

The chain employs TRBV2 and TRBJ2-3; 7 nucleotides line up with TRBD2. Germline V gene lookup returns CDR1 SNHLY and CDR2 FYNNEI. Trimming cost V 3 bases and J 5 bases; bases outside gene matches: 8. The CDR3 contains 15 residues. The CDR3: CASSDWEGRGDTQYF. DNA of the CDR3: TGTGCCAGCAGTGATTGGGAGGGAAGGGGAGATACGCAGTATTTT.

The chain couples TRBV2 to TRBJ2-2; tentatively, D is TRBD1 (5 bases). The CDR3 consists of 13 residues. CDR1 and CDR2 from the germline V gene are SNHLY and FYNNEI. The V and J ends lost 6 bases and 3 bases respectively, with 8 bases between them. The CDR3 region is CASSRADTGELFF. The CDR3 bases are TGTGCCAGCAGCAGGGCAGACACCGGGGAGCTGTTTTTT.

V and J are TRBV7-9 and TRBJ2-1, with 13 bases lining up with TRBD2. Losses at the gene ends were 5 bases for V and 3 bases for J; bases not matched to a gene: 7. The CDR3 loop spans 17 amino acids. Germline CDR1 is SEHNR and CDR2 is FQNEAQ (reference sequence). CDR3 region: CASSGGLAGALYNEQFF. CDR3 DNA: TGTGCCAGCAGCGGAGGACTAGCGGGAGCCCTCTACAATGAGCAGTTCTTC.

The rearrangement joins TRBV14 to TRBJ2-7; 10 bases line up with TRBD2. CDR1 is SGHDN, CDR2 FVKESK, per germline. The CDR3 runs to 18 residues. Trimming at V came to 0 bases and at J to 2 bases, leaving 10 bases not matched to a gene. CDR3 protein: CASSQEIITSGKPYEQYF. CDR3 DNA sequence: TGTGCCAGCAGCCAAGAAATAATTACTAGCGGGAAACCCTACGAGCAGTACTTC.

This clone was observed a single time. The genes are TRBV6-6 and TRBJ1-2; D gene ambiguous. V gave up 7 bases and J gave up 1 base, with 4 bases separating them. The CDR3 spans 11 residues. Germline CDR1 reads MNHNY; CDR2 reads SVGAGI (reference sequence). CDR3: CASNGNYGYTF. The CDR3 nucleotides read TGTGCCAGCAACGGTAACTATGGCTACACCTTC.

The chain joins TRBV7-9 to TRBJ1-5; D call uncertain. Trimming removed 5 bases from V and 0 bases from J, with 8 bases in between. This CDR3 contains 14 residues. Germline lookup yields CDR1 SEHNR and CDR2 FQNEAQ (reference sequence). CDR3: CASSRDSSNQPQHF. Here the CDR3 DNA reads TGTGCCAGCAGCCGAGACTCTAGCAATCAGCCCCAGCATTTT.

This rearrangement joins TRBV19 to TRBJ1-5; no clear D gene. Trimming stripped 3 bases from V and 9 bases from J, with 9 bases between. This CDR3 has 12 amino acids. The germline V gene has CDR1 LNHDA and CDR2 SQIVND (reference sequence). As DNA, the CDR3 is TGTGCCAGTAGTATTGGAGGGTTGCCCCAGCATTTT. Amino acids: CASSIGGLPQHF. Drawing the rest from reference TRBV19 and TRBJ1-5, the complete variable domain is DGGITQSPKYLFRKEGQNVTLSCEQNLNHDAMYWYRQDPGQGLRLIYYSQIVNDFQKGDIAEGYSVSREKKESFPLTVTSAQKNPTAFYLCASSIGGLPQHFGDGTRLSIL.

This clone has just a few counts. The genes are TRBV6-1 and TRBJ1-5, with D possibly matching TRBD1 (5 bases). The CDR3 is 15 residues long. V dropped 2 bases and J dropped 2 bases, with 10 bases sitting between them. Germline V CDR1 and CDR2: MNHNS, SASEGT. CDR3 amino acids: CASSEYRGGNQPQHF. For the CDR3, the DNA is TGTGCCAGCAGTGAATATCGGGGGGGCAATCAGCCCCAGCATTTT.

For the CDR3, the DNA is TGTGCCAGCAGGACAGGGAGCTCCTACAATGAGCAGTTCTTC. Protein sequence: CASRTGSSYNEQFF. The chain carries TRBV27 and TRBJ2-1; 7 nucleotides line up with TRBD1. The J segment lost 0 bases and the V segment lost 6 bases, leaving 2 bases of the junction unmatched. Germline values: CDR1 MNHEY, CDR2 SMNVEV (reference sequence). This CDR3 contains 14 residues.

The CDR3 protein is CSVGKGGETQYF. The CDR3 nucleotides are TGCAGCGTTGGGAAAGGAGGGGAGACCCAGTACTTC. The chain recombines TRBV29-1 with TRBJ2-5, with D possibly TRBD2 on 6 matching bases. The CDR3 is made up of 12 amino acids. Germline V gene lookup returns CDR1 SQVTM and CDR2 ANQGSEA. The V end lost 4 bases, the J end lost 5 bases, and 11 bases lay between the germline ends.

The genes are TRBV4-1 and TRBJ2-4; weak D call: TRBD1 (5 bases). CDR1 MGHRA and CDR2 YSYEKL come from the germline V gene. V was cut by 1 base and J by 1 base, with 11 bases left in between. The CDR3 is 16 residues long. CDR3 sequence: CASSQGRAWAKNIQYF. CDR3 DNA: TGCGCCAGCAGCCAAGGCAGGGCCTGGGCCAAAAACATTCAGTACTTC.

The chain is built from TRBV6-5 and TRBJ1-2; 7 bases are a match to TRBD1. With V trimmed by 6 bases and J by 9 bases, 7 bases remained unmatched. CDR3 length equals 12 residues. The germline gives CDR1 MNHEY, CDR2 SVGAGI. The CDR3 reads CASSLKGASYTF. CDR3 coding DNA: TGTGCCAGCAGCCTAAAGGGGGCTAGCTACACCTTC.

This clone occurred a few times. V and J are TRBV2 and TRBJ1-2; no reliable D call. V lost 1 base to trimming and J lost 5 bases, with 11 bases between them. The V gene's germline CDR1 is SNHLY and CDR2 FYNNEI. This CDR3 is built from 14 residues. CDR3 residues: CASSEGSGQYGYTF. In DNA form, the CDR3 reads TGTGCCAGCAGTGAAGGAAGTGGCCAATATGGCTACACCTTC.

V and J are TRBV27 and TRBJ2-1, with 9 bases aligning to TRBD2. CDR1 is MNHEY, CDR2 SMNVEV, per germline (reference sequence). The length of the CDR3 is 17 residues. V was clipped by 0 bases and J by 4 bases; unmatched bases: 7. The CDR3 loop reads CASSLSGAGGPYNEQFF. CDR3 coding DNA: TGTGCCAGCAGTTTATCGGGGGCGGGAGGGCCGTACAATGAGCAGTTCTTC.

The chain links TRBV10-3 to TRBJ1-2, with D possibly TRBD1 on 5 matching bases. The length of the CDR3 is 16 residues. Trimming left V 3 bases short and J 5 bases short, with 19 bases between. CDR1 is ENHRY and CDR2 is SYGVKD in the germline V gene. The CDR3 region has the DNA TGTGCCATCAGTGAATCAGACGGACGGACACATTATGGCTACACCTTC. Its translation is CAISESDGRTHYGYTF.

This chain uses TRBV6-1 with TRBJ2-3; weak D call: TRBD2 (6 bases). This CDR3 has 15 residues. The germline gives CDR1 MNHNS, CDR2 SASEGT. V dropped 6 bases and J dropped 2 bases, with 15 bases sitting between them. Here the CDR3 reads CASSPAGMNTDTQYF. CDR3 nucleotides: TGTGCCAGCAGCCCCGCGGGGATGAACACAGATACGCAGTATTTT.

This clone has just a few counts. The chain uses TRBV2 and TRBJ1-2; unclear D gene. With 6 bases removed from V and 2 bases from J, the gap between germline ends came to 13 bases. This CDR3 has 14 residues. The germline V gene has CDR1 SNHLY and CDR2 FYNNEI. The CDR3 DNA reads TGTGCCAGCAGCCTACAGAGAGCCAACTATGGCTACACCTTC. Protein product: CASSLQRANYGYTF.

The table lists this clone with a count of one. This rearrangement joins TRBV9 to TRBJ2-1; tentatively, D is TRBD2 (6 bases). CDR3 length equals 15 residues. Trimming removed 0 bases from V and 4 bases from J, with 11 bases in between. CDR1 and CDR2 from the germline V gene are SGDLS and YYNGEE. CDR3 in DNA: TGTGCCAGCAGCGTAGGGGCGGGAAGATACAATGAGCAGTTCTTC. Amino acids: CASSVGAGRYNEQFF.

The gene calls are TRBV4-1 and TRBJ2-1, with TRBD1 matching 7 bases. The CDR3 spans 16 residues. With V trimmed by 1 base and J by 2 bases, 5 bases remained unmatched. CDR1 is MGHRA, CDR2 YSYEKL, per germline. The CDR3 DNA sequence: TGCGCCAGCAGCCAAGTAGGCAGGGGGACCTACAATGAGCAGTTCTTC. Amino acids: CASSQVGRGTYNEQFF.

The CDR3 sequence: CASSSAPIGGTENEKLFF. In nucleotides, the CDR3 is TGTGCCAGCAGCTCGGCTCCTATTGGCGGGACGGAAAATGAAAAACTGTTTTTT. The chain combines TRBV13 with TRBJ1-4; a possible D gene is TRBD1 (5 bases). The germline gives CDR1 PRHDT, CDR2 FYEKMQ (reference sequence). This CDR3 is built from 18 residues. Trimming took 4 bases from V and 5 from J, leaving 23 bases between them.

The V call is TRBV30, the J call TRBJ2-3; possibly TRBD2 for D (6 bases). V lost 4 bases to trimming and J lost 0 bases, with 17 bases between them. Germline CDR1 is GTSNPN and CDR2 is SVGIG (reference sequence). This CDR3 is 16 amino acids long. The CDR3 sequence: CAWNVIGGESTDTQYF. In DNA form, the CDR3 reads TGTGCCTGGAATGTAATAGGCGGGGAAAGCACAGATACGCAGTATTTT.

The chain is built from TRBV10-1 and TRBJ2-3; 7 nucleotides line up with TRBD1. CDR1 WNHNN and CDR2 SYGVQD come from the germline V gene (reference sequence). The J segment lost 4 bases and the V segment lost 5 bases, leaving 3 bases of the junction unmatched. The CDR3 extends over 13 amino acids. This chain's CDR3 is CASSSQGADTQYF. In nucleotides, the CDR3 is TGCGCCAGCAGTTCCCAGGGGGCAGATACGCAGTATTTT.

This clone was recorded a few times. This sequence joins TRBV2 and TRBJ2-2; D is possibly TRBD2 (5 bases). V shed 4 bases and J shed 2 bases, with 11 bases lying between them. The CDR3 totals 15 residues. The germline V gene encodes CDR1 SNHLY and CDR2 FYNNEI. The CDR3 DNA sequence: TGTGCCAGCAGTGCAGCTAGCAGTAACACCGGGGAGCTGTTTTTT. Amino acids: CASSAASSNTGELFF.

In this sample, this clone turned up once. The V and J genes are TRBV19 and TRBJ2-7; possible D gene TRBD1, 6 bases. The germline V and J ends were trimmed by 5 bases and 4 bases, with 21 bases remaining between them. The CDR3 sequence is 16 residues long. Germline V gives CDR1 LNHDA, CDR2 SQIVND (reference sequence). The chain's CDR3 is CASSFAGQGPNYEQYF. The CDR3 DNA reads TGTGCCAGTAGTTTTGCGGGTCAGGGGCCCAATTACGAGCAGTACTTC.

The chain uses TRBV6-6 and TRBJ2-5; D not certain. Germline CDR1 reads MNHNY; CDR2 reads SVGAGI (reference sequence). The CDR3 is made up of 12 amino acids. V was clipped by 6 bases and J by 5 bases, with 10 bases between them. In DNA form, the CDR3 reads TGTGCCAGCAGCCCGCCAGTGGAGACCCAGTACTTC. Its protein product is CASSPPVETQYF.

This clone was observed once. This chain connects TRBV7-2 to TRBJ2-5, with 8 bases lining up with TRBD2. The J call may be incorrect, as the DNA end agrees better with TRBJ2-7. The CDR3 consists of 14 residues. The germline CDR1 and CDR2 sequences are SGHTA and FQGNSA. CDR3 nucleotides: TGTGCCAGCAGCACACCGGGACTAGGGGCCGAGCAGTACTTC. Residues: CASSTPGLGAEQYF.

This sequence joins TRBV5-1 and TRBJ2-5; D is possibly TRBD1 (5 bases). The CDR3 spans 13 residues. Germline CDR1 SGHRS, CDR2 YFSETQ. V was shortened by 6 bases and J by 2 bases, with 11 bases between the two germline ends. In DNA form, the CDR3 reads TGCGCCAGCAAGGAGACAGCACAAGAGACCCAGTACTTC. Protein sequence: CASKETAQETQYF.

This clone was recorded a few times. The chain uses TRBV29-1 and TRBJ2-1; the D is unclear. Per germline, CDR1 SQVTM and CDR2 ANQGSEA. Trimming shortened V by 3 bases and J by 0 bases, and 12 bases separated the two germline ends. The CDR3 contains 15 residues. CDR3 sequence reads: CSVDLGLSSYNEQFF. The CDR3 nucleotides are TGCAGCGTTGATTTGGGCCTGAGCTCCTACAATGAGCAGTTCTTC.

The chain joins TRBV5-4 to TRBJ1-1, with no clear D. The ends were cut back, 3 bases at V and 8 bases at J, with 17 bases in the middle. The CDR3 extends over 14 amino acids. Germline CDR1 SGHNT, CDR2 YYREEE (reference sequence). CDR3 DNA sequence: TGTGCCAGCAGCTCGGCCGGGATGGACTGGGAAGCTTTCTTT. Encoded protein: CASSSAGMDWEAFF.

This clone appeared a few times. This rearrangement joins TRBV6-1 to TRBJ2-1; 8 bases fit TRBD1. This CDR3 has 15 amino acids. The V segment lost 5 bases and the J segment 4 bases; nucleotides outside the gene matches: 7. The V gene's germline CDR1 is MNHNS and CDR2 SASEGT. The CDR3 sequence is CASSTGTGKYNEQFF. The CDR3 bases are TGTGCCAGCAGTACCGGGACAGGTAAATACAATGAGCAGTTCTTC.